A selection of T cell receptor beta chains follows, all from one sample in a study of cytomegalovirus exposure and HLA in healthy donors. Sequencing used immunoSEQ multiplex PCR; TCRdb keeps in-frame clones, though not all of them. The table has approximately 71,000 clones, less than 95% seen once. The sequencing input was PBMCs. Source of these receptors: a woman aged 18-35 years in good health and CMV-seronegative. Both conserved end residues are part of each CDR3. The order of the fields is J gene, D gene, clone size, V gene, CDR3 DNA, CDR3 protein. The D gene is left open where the match is weak. Not every row has a clone size; where given, it reads once, few, many or a size class.

>TRBJ2-7|TRBD2|.|TRBV28
TGTGCCAGCAGTTTACCGACTAGCGGGATTAGTGGCGAGCAGTACTTC
CASSLPTSGISGEQYF
>TRBJ2-3|TRBD1|.|TRBV27
TGTGCCAGCAGGACAGGGGTGGCAGATACGCAGTATTTT
CASRTGVADTQYF
>TRBJ2-2|.|.|TRBV7-8
TGTGCCAGCAGCCCCTCAGGGGTCGGGGAGCTGTTTTTT
CASSPSGVGELFF
>TRBJ2-3|TRBD2|.|TRBV9
TGTGCCAGCAGCGTGGCGGGGGGCAACACAGATACGCAGTATTTT
CASSVAGGNTDTQYF
>TRBJ1-3|.|once|TRBV6-6
TGTGCCAGCAGTTACCCGACAGGATCTGGAAACACCATATATTTT
CASSYPTGSGNTIYF
>TRBJ1-1|.|.|TRBV6-5
TGTGCCAGCAGTCAACTACAGGGTAACACTGAAGCTTTCTTT
CASSQLQGNTEAFF
>TRBJ1-5|.|.|TRBV15
TGTGCCACCAGCAGAGGCGGGACCATCAATCAGCCCCAGCATTTT
CATSRGGTINQPQHF
>TRBJ2-7|TRBD2|.|TRBV6-6
TGTGCCAGCAGGCCTGGGAGCGGGAGCTCCTACGAGCAGTACTTC
CASRPGSGSSYEQYF
>TRBJ1-2|TRBD1|.|TRBV6-5
TGTGCCAGCAGTGGGACAGCGAACCTCTACACCTTC
CASSGTANLYTF
>TRBJ1-5|.|.|TRBV4-2
TGTGCCAGCAGCCAAGATCGAAGGCAGGTTAATCAGCCCCAGCATTTT
CASSQDRRQVNQPQHF
>TRBJ1-1|.|.|TRBV7-9
TGTGCCATCCTTCTGGGCAGTGAAGCTTTCTTT
CAILLGSEAFF
>TRBJ1-6|TRBD1|once|TRBV18
TGTGCCAGCTCACCTCGGGACAGGGCTTCACCCCTCCACTTT
CASSPRDRASPLHF
>TRBJ2-1|.|.|TRBV7-3
TGTGCCAGCAGCTCGAACAGCAATGAGCAGTTCTTC
CASSSNSNEQFF
>TRBJ1-4|.|.|TRBV9
TGTGCCAGCAGCGTGGCAGCTGGAGGTGAAAAACTGTTTTTT
CASSVAAGGEKLFF
>TRBJ2-5|.|once|TRBV7-2
TGTGCCAGCAGCTTAGTGGTCGGAGGGAGAGAGACCCAGTACTTC
CASSLVVGGRETQYF
>TRBJ1-4|TRBD1|.|TRBV7-8
TGTGCCAGCAGCTACTCCGGGACAGCTAATGAAAAACTGTTTTTT
CASSYSGTANEKLFF
>TRBJ2-3|.|once|TRBV13
TGTGCCAGCAGCTTAGGCCCGGAGGTGAGCGGGCGCTCTAGCACAGATACGCAGTATTTT
CASSLGPEVSGRSSTDTQYF
>TRBJ1-3|.|few|TRBV18
TGTGCCAGCTCACGAGGGACACACTCCTCTGGAAACACCATATATTTT
CASSRGTHSSGNTIYF
>TRBJ2-7|TRBD1|few|TRBV30
TGTGCCTCACACCGGGACAGCTCGCCCTACGAGCAGTACTTC
CASHRDSSPYEQYF
>TRBJ2-2|.|.|TRBV6-4
TGTGCCAGCAGTGCGGGGTTTAACACCGGGGAGCTGTTTTTT
CASSAGFNTGELFF
>TRBJ1-1|.|.|TRBV5-1
TGCGCCAGCAGCCTTCTAGGGGAAAACACTGAAGCTTTCTTT
CASSLLGENTEAFF
>TRBJ2-7|TRBD1|.|TRBV7-2
TGTGCCAGCAGCAAAGACAGGGGTTCCTACGAGCAGTACTTC
CASSKDRGSYEQYF
>TRBJ2-3|.|.|TRBV19
TGTGCCAGTAGCGTCAGATACACAGATACGCAGTATTTT
CASSVRYTDTQYF
>TRBJ1-5|.|.|TRBV6-5
TGTGCCAGCAGACGACAGATTTATAGCAATCAGCCCCAGCATTTT
CASRRQIYSNQPQHF
>TRBJ2-2|.|.|TRBV9
TGTGCCAGCAGCGTATGGGGGGCCGGGGAGCTGTTTTTT
CASSVWGAGELFF
>TRBJ2-7|TRBD2|few|TRBV2
TGTGCCAGAGGGACTAGCGGGAGGGCGGGGGAGCAGTACTTC
CARGTSGRAGEQYF
>TRBJ2-3|TRBD2|.|TRBV30
TGTGCCTGGAGTTTCCCGGGACTAGCGAGGTACACAGATACGCAGTATTTT
CAWSFPGLARYTDTQYF
>TRBJ2-2|TRBD2|.|TRBV12-5
TGTGCTAGTGGTTTGGTTCCTAGCGGGAGTTTTGAGATCGCCGGGGAGCTGTTTTTT
CASGLVPSGSFEIAGELFF
>TRBJ1-2|.|.|TRBV13
TGTGCCAGCAGCTTAGGGTCTCGGGGGGCCAGGGATGGCTACACCTTC
CASSLGSRGARDGYTF
>TRBJ2-4|.|once|TRBV21-1
TGTGCCAGCTGGCGGGAACGGGCGGCCAAAAACATTCAGTACTTC
CASWRERAAKNIQYF
>TRBJ2-5|TRBD2|.|TRBV9
TGTGCCAGCAGCGTGGGGACTACGGTTAAAGAGACCCAGTACTTC
CASSVGTTVKETQYF